The present entry profiles one TCR beta chain with its context. Other DNA sequences in the sample encode the same CDR3. This table comes from immunoSEQ multiplex PCR, and its TCRdb copy is limited to in-frame clones, with some not included. The sample records 320,000 or so clones, 88% being singletons. The sample is drawn from a study of blood T cell repertoires in COVID-19. Those who participated ranged in age from about 18 to 89 years and resided in approximately 23 US areas. What the recovered Cohort 3 donors had was two negative PCRs, clearance, or symptom resolution. J lost 4 bases, V lost 0 bases, and 5 bases had no gene match. Germline V gene data show CDR1 as GTSNPN and CDR2 as SVGIG (reference sequence). The CDR3 is made up of 14 amino acids.

Sequencing was carried out using PBMCs or T cells enriched from blood (not recorded which). The origin of this receptor is a man younger than 40 who had recovered from COVID-19. This sequence joins TRBV30 and TRBJ2-5; 7 bases align to TRBD1. The CDR3 coding sequence is TGTGCCTGGAGTGTGAGAGGGGGCCGAGAGACCCAGTACTTC. Its protein is CAWSVRGGRETQYF. Full variable domain (rest looked up from reference TRBV30 and TRBJ2-5): SQTIHQWPATLVQPVGSPLSLECTVEGTSNPNLYWYRQAAGRGLQLLFYSVGIGQISSEVPQNLSASRPQDRQFILSSKKLLLSDSGFYLCAWSVRGGRETQYFGPGTRLLVL.